A single sample gave rise to the 26 T cell receptor beta chains below, sequenced in a study of blood T cell repertoires in COVID-19. Sequenced by immunoSEQ multiplex PCR; TCRdb stores in-frame clones only, minus some. The sample consists of over 150,000 clones, 80% to 90% of them appearing once. The sequencing input was peripheral blood. Source of these receptors: a man under 40 with acute or convalescent COVID-19.

The chain recombines TRBV9 with TRBJ1-1; TRBD1 agrees at 11 bases. The V and J ends lost 4 bases and 6 bases, in that order; junction bases with no gene match: 5. The CDR3 loop spans 14 amino acids. Germline values: CDR1 SGDLS, CDR2 YYNGEE. The chain's CDR3 is CASSLRDRGSEAFF. CDR3 sequence (DNA): TGTGCCAGCAGCCTCCGGGACAGGGGGTCTGAAGCTTTCTTT.

The chain employs TRBV23-1 and TRBJ2-7, with TRBD2 matching over 8 bases. TRBV23-1 is flagged as an ORF with uncertain function. The CDR3 sequence is 18 residues long. The trim removed 4 bases at V and 0 bases at J, leaving 14 bases unmatched. This chain's CDR3 is CASSRPTILADGSYEQYF. The CDR3 DNA sequence: TGCGCCAGCAGTCGCCCAACCATACTAGCGGACGGCTCCTACGAGCAGTACTTC.

The rearrangement uses TRBV5-1 and TRBJ1-3, with D uncertain. The CDR3 sequence is 13 residues long. Trimming left V 10 bases short and J 2 bases short, with 13 bases between. Germline V lookup: CDR1 SGHRS, CDR2 YFSETQ. CDR3 nucleotide sequence: TGCGCCGACTCCACACGGCCTGGAAACACCATATATTTT. As protein: CADSTRPGNTIYF.

This clone was counted once. The chain carries TRBV13 and TRBJ2-2, with D unclear. Germline values: CDR1 PRHDT, CDR2 FYEKMQ (reference sequence). Trimming removed 1 base from V and 2 bases from J, with 11 bases in between. This CDR3 comprises 16 residues. In DNA form, the CDR3 reads TGTGCCAGCAGCTTAGCTCCCGCGAGTAACACCGGGGAGCTGTTTTTT. Protein sequence: CASSLAPASNTGELFF.

This chain connects TRBV6-5 to TRBJ1-1; D is unclear. Trimming left V 2 bases short and J 1 base short, with 11 bases between. Germline V gives CDR1 MNHEY, CDR2 SVGAGI. This CDR3 contains 15 residues. The CDR3 loop is CASSYPREGNTEAFF. Here the CDR3 DNA reads TGTGCCAGCAGTTACCCCCGCGAGGGGAACACTGAAGCTTTCTTT.

The chain carries TRBV28 and TRBJ2-7; D might be TRBD2 (6 bases). The germline V gene encodes CDR1 MDHEN and CDR2 SYDVKM. This CDR3 contains 15 residues. V lost 2 bases to trimming and J lost 5 bases, with 16 bases between them. This CDR3 is CASSLGGNRFNEQYF. The CDR3 DNA is TGTGCCAGCAGTTTAGGGGGGAATAGGTTCAACGAGCAGTACTTC.

This clone was detected once. The genes are TRBV6-6 and TRBJ1-2; unclear D gene. The CDR3 contains 13 residues. V was cut by 6 bases and J by 8 bases, with 16 bases left in between. Germline CDR1 reads MNHNY; CDR2 reads SVGAGI (reference sequence). The CDR3 protein is CASSHLEVNGYTF. The CDR3 DNA sequence: TGTGCCAGCAGCCACTTAGAGGTAAACGGCTACACCTTC.

The rearrangement links TRBV5-1 to TRBJ2-7, with D possibly TRBD1 on 5 matching bases. The V end lost 0 bases, the J end lost 3 bases, and 7 bases lay between the germline ends. The CDR3 consists of 13 residues. CDR1 and CDR2 from the germline V gene are SGHRS and YFSETQ. CDR3 region: CASSLGQYYEQYF. The CDR3 DNA reads as TGCGCCAGCAGCTTGGGACAGTACTACGAGCAGTACTTC.

The chain joins TRBV7-3 to TRBJ2-3; D perhaps matches TRBD2 (7 bases). V was trimmed by 3 bases and J by 2 bases, leaving 12 bases between them. The CDR3 contains 15 residues. CDR1 is SGHTA, CDR2 FQGTGA, per germline. The DNA of the CDR3 is TGTGCCAGCAGCTTCGGGGGGCATAACACAGATACGCAGTATTTT. It translates to CASSFGGHNTDTQYF. The whole variable domain, filled in from reference TRBV7-3 and TRBJ2-3, reads GAGVSQTPSNKVTEKGKYVELRCDPISGHTALYWYRQSLGQGPEFLIYFQGTGAADDSGLPNDRFFAVRPEGSVSTLKIQRTERGDSAVYLCASSFGGHNTDTQYFGPGTRLTVL.

The genes are TRBV7-9 and TRBJ1-2, with a possible D match to TRBD1 (5 bases). The CDR3 is 15 residues long. CDR1 SEHNR and CDR2 FQNEAQ come from the germline V gene (reference sequence). The V and J ends lost 0 bases and 7 bases respectively, with 15 bases between them. The CDR3 region has the DNA TGTGCCAGCAGCTTAGCGTCAGGGCCCGGGCGTGGCTACACCTTC. Translating it yields CASSLASGPGRGYTF.

This clone was observed once. The chain couples TRBV6-6 to TRBJ2-2; 9 bases are shared with TRBD1. CDR3 length equals 15 residues. V lost 6 bases and J lost 3; bases outside the gene matches: 5. Germline-derived CDR1 and CDR2 are MNHNY and SVGAGI (reference sequence). The CDR3 DNA follows: TGTGCCAGCAGGCGGACAGGGGCCGACACCGGGGAGCTGTTTTTT. It specifies CASRRTGADTGELFF.

The rearrangement uses TRBV11-2 and TRBJ2-1, with 7 bases aligning to TRBD2. This CDR3 region has 19 residues. Trimming at V came to 7 bases and at J to 4 bases, leaving 22 bases not matched to a gene. Germline CDR1 SGHAT, CDR2 FQNNGV. CDR3 amino acids: CASTPLVRASGDYYNEQFF. For the CDR3, the DNA is TGTGCCAGCACCCCCCTCGTAAGGGCGAGCGGGGACTATTACAATGAGCAGTTCTTC.

The chain recombines TRBV28 with TRBJ2-7; possibly TRBD1 for D (5 bases). Trimming took off 2 bases at V and 0 bases at J, with 11 bases between the two ends. This CDR3 is 15 amino acids long. The germline gives CDR1 MDHEN, CDR2 SYDVKM. The CDR3 nucleotides are TGTGCCAGCAGTTTACCCGGACATCCCTCCTACGAGCAGTACTTC. Its translation is CASSLPGHPSYEQYF. The full variable domain, rest sourced from reference TRBV28 and TRBJ2-7, is DVKVTQSSRYLVKRTGEKVFLECVQDMDHENMFWYRQDPGLGLRLIYFSYDVKMKEKGDIPEGYSVSREKKERFSLILESASTNQTSMYLCASSLPGHPSYEQYFGPGTRLTVT.

This chain connects TRBV5-1 to TRBJ2-3, with 10 bases identical to TRBD2. J lost 2 bases, V lost 4 bases, and 4 bases had no gene match. Germline CDR1 and CDR2: SGHRS and YFSETQ. CDR3 length: 15 residues. The CDR3 DNA follows: TGCGCCAGCAGCATTAGCGGGAGGCCCACAGATACGCAGTATTTT. Its protein is CASSISGRPTDTQYF.

This clone has only one observation. The chain uses TRBV5-1 and TRBJ2-6; maybe TRBD1 (5 bases). The germline CDR1 and CDR2 sequences are SGHRS and YFSETQ. This CDR3 comprises 15 residues. The V end lost 5 bases, the J end lost 0 bases, and 9 bases lay between the germline ends. The CDR3 nucleotides are TGCGCCAGCAGGGGGCGATCCTCTGGGGCCAACGTCCTGACTTTC. Translating it yields CASRGRSSGANVLTF. Combining the CDR3 with reference TRBV5-1 and TRBJ2-6 gives the whole variable domain KAGVTQTPRYLIKTRGQQVTLSCSPISGHRSVSWYQQTPGQGLQFLFEYFSETQRNKGNFPGRFSGRQFSNSRSEMNVSTLELGDSALYLCASRGRSSGANVLTFGAGSRLTVL.

The V and J genes are TRBV7-8 and TRBJ1-5, with a weak D call TRBD1 (5 bases). The germline V and J ends were trimmed by 1 base and 2 bases, with 6 bases remaining between them. The V gene's germline CDR1 is SGHVS and CDR2 FQNEAQ. The CDR3 has 14 amino acids. This CDR3 is CASSLVRGNQPQHF. The CDR3 bases are TGTGCCAGCAGCTTAGTCAGGGGCAATCAGCCCCAGCATTTT.

V and J are TRBV5-1 and TRBJ2-2; TRBD2 aligns across 7 bases. Germline V gene data show CDR1 as SGHRS and CDR2 as YFSETQ. With V trimmed by 6 bases and J by 3 bases, 8 bases remained unmatched. There are 15 residues in the CDR3. The CDR3 sequence: CASTRQGGDTGELFF. As DNA, the CDR3 is TGCGCCAGCACGCGCCAGGGAGGGGACACCGGGGAGCTGTTTTTT.

J is TRBJ1-5 and V is TRBV28; 7 bases agree with TRBD1. From germline, CDR1 is MDHEN and CDR2 SYDVKM. Trimming at V came to 5 bases and at J to 4 bases, leaving 8 bases not matched to a gene. The CDR3 runs to 15 residues. The CDR3, as DNA: TGTGCCAGCAGTGTCGGACAGGCGTTTAATCAGCCCCAGCATTTT. It translates to CASSVGQAFNQPQHF.

The rearrangement uses TRBV28 and TRBJ1-5; D may be TRBD1 (5 bases). The ends were cut back, 7 bases at V and 6 bases at J, with 19 bases in the middle. Germline V gene sequence: CDR1 MDHEN, CDR2 SYDVKM. This CDR3 spans 15 amino acids. This CDR3 is CASMSRAGGFQPQHF. CDR3 in DNA: TGTGCCAGCATGTCTCGGGCGGGGGGGTTTCAGCCCCAGCATTTT.

This sequence joins TRBV5-4 and TRBJ1-1; 7 bases agree with TRBD1. Trimming cost V 4 bases and J 0 bases; bases outside gene matches: 3. CDR1 SGHNT and CDR2 YYREEE come from the germline V gene (reference sequence). This CDR3 is built from 14 residues. The CDR3 spells CASSRDSMNTEAFF. CDR3 in DNA: TGTGCCAGCAGCCGGGACAGTATGAACACTGAAGCTTTCTTT.

V and J are TRBV28 and TRBJ2-1; 8 bases map to TRBD2. CDR3 length equals 14 residues. With V trimmed by 5 bases and J by 12 bases, 12 bases remained unmatched. Germline-derived CDR1 and CDR2 are MDHEN and SYDVKM. In DNA, the CDR3 is TGTGCCAGCAGTATCCTTAGCGGGAAAGGAGGGCAGTTCTTC. Its translation: CASSILSGKGGQFF.

There are a few counts of this clone. The chain joins TRBV6-5 to TRBJ2-3, with D possibly matching TRBD2 (5 bases). This CDR3 contains 15 residues. V dropped 4 bases and J dropped 0 bases, with 11 bases sitting between them. Germline CDR1 reads MNHEY; CDR2 reads SVGAGI. The CDR3 loop is CASSSRRGSTDTQYF. The CDR3 nucleotides read TGTGCCAGCAGTTCACGCCGCGGGAGCACAGATACGCAGTATTTT.

The rearrangement uses TRBV9 and TRBJ2-5, with 10 bases fitting TRBD1. CDR1 and CDR2 from the germline V gene are SGDLS and YYNGEE. The V gene end was trimmed by 3 bases and the J gene end by 5 bases; junction bases not matched to a gene: 4. This CDR3 spans 14 amino acids. CDR3 amino acids: CASSADRGLETQYF. The CDR3, as DNA: TGTGCCAGCAGCGCCGACAGGGGGCTTGAGACCCAGTACTTC.

The rearrangement links TRBV12-3 or TRBV12-4 to TRBJ2-3, with D unresolved. The CDR3 is 13 amino acids. Trimming took 8 bases from V and 7 from J, leaving 16 bases between them. CDR3 sequence (DNA): TGTGCCAGCCGCCTCCAACCGGGTAATACGCAGTATTTT. This codes for CASRLQPGNTQYF.

The chain's CDR3 is CASSHRTGAGFRGANVLTF. As DNA, the CDR3 is TGTGCCAGCAGCCACCGGACAGGCGCCGGCTTCCGTGGGGCCAACGTCCTGACTTTC. V usage is TRBV13 and J usage is TRBJ2-6; the match to TRBD1 covers 7 bases. Per germline, CDR1 PRHDT and CDR2 FYEKMQ (reference sequence). The CDR3 loop spans 19 amino acids. The ends lost 5 bases at V and 3 bases at J; junction bases unmatched: 16.

This chain joins TRBV5-4 and TRBJ1-1; D is perhaps TRBD1 (5 bases). The CDR3 loop spans 14 amino acids. V was pared by 3 bases and J by 4 bases, with 13 bases between. CDR1 and CDR2 (germline): SGHNT, YYREEE (reference sequence). The CDR3 protein is CASSSSRDPTEAFF. The CDR3 DNA is TGTGCCAGCAGCTCTTCCAGGGATCCCACTGAAGCTTTCTTT.